This TCR beta chain was sequenced in a study of cytomegalovirus exposure and HLA in healthy donors. Study overall: Samples from HLA-typed donors yielded about 85 million unique TCRs in an early data release. General study findings and limits: Apparent HLA restriction characterized most CMV-associated TCR beta chains in a later analysis. Sequences of the TCR beta chain were said to predict the HLA-A and HLA-B alleles of most subjects accurately.

The trim removed 4 bases at V and 4 bases at J, leaving 9 bases unmatched. There are 17 residues in the CDR3. Germline-derived CDR1 and CDR2 are SNHLY and FYNNEI. The PCR ran on 60 Vbeta and 13 Jbeta primers. Here immunoSEQ multiplex PCR was the method, and the copy in TCRdb shows in-frame clones only, minus some. The sample records around 100,000 clones, roughly three fifths being singletons. There are a few counts of this clone. The antigen is not known. Sample: PBMCs. The J gene is TRBJ2-2, the V gene TRBV2; 10 bases are shared with TRBD2. The TCR sequence derives from a man between 25 and 39 years old in good health and CMV-seropositive. The CDR3 protein is CASSGTSGDQPTGELFF. The CDR3 region has the DNA TGTGCCAGCAGTGGAACTAGCGGGGATCAACCCACCGGGGAGCTGTTTTTT.